The 5 T cell receptor beta chains in this list originate from one sample, sequenced in a study of T-cell reconstitution after alpha-beta-depleted transplantation in children. It was with unique molecular identifiers that the TCRbeta library was prepared. TCRdb reprocessed the PCR reads with MiXCR, giving one entry per CDR3 protein. The table includes 140,000 to 150,000 distinct CDR3 sequences, 8% to 10% detected once. This material consisted of PBMCs, mostly from graft donor cells, taken 180 days after TCRalphabeta/CD19-depleted stem cell transplant. Receptor source: a female patient aged 2 to 10 who had a stem cell transplant for congenital amegakaryocytic thrombocytopenia, so the T cells may come from the graft donor.

The table lists this clonotype with many counts. The rearrangement joins TRBV4-1 to TRBJ1-4; 7 bases align to TRBD1. Germline loops: CDR1 MGHRA, CDR2 YSYEKL. V lost 1 base to trimming and J lost 5 bases; unmatched junction nucleotides: 7. The length of the CDR3 is 16 residues. The chain's CDR3 is CASSQGDSLGNEKLFF. For the CDR3, the DNA is TGCGCCAGCAGCCAAGGGGACAGCTTGGGGAATGAAAAACTGTTTTTT.

This clonotype showed up many times. This rearrangement joins TRBV7-8 to TRBJ2-7; perhaps D is TRBD1 or TRBD2 (5 bases each). CDR1 SGHVS and CDR2 FQNEAQ come from the germline V gene. The germline V and J ends were trimmed by 4 bases and 0 bases, with 10 bases remaining between them. The CDR3 consists of 14 residues. For the CDR3, the DNA is TGTGCCAGCAGCTGGGAGACAGCCTCCTACGAGCAGTACTTC. This gives the protein CASSWETASYEQYF.

This clonotype has ten or more counts. The rearrangement links TRBV20-1 to TRBJ2-1; 12 positions agree with TRBD2. CDR1 is DFQATT, CDR2 SNEGSKA, per germline (reference sequence). This CDR3 spans 18 amino acids. Losses at the gene ends were 0 bases for V and 4 bases for J; bases not matched to a gene: 10. The CDR3, as DNA: TGCAGTGCTAGAGATCTCTGGCTAGCGGGAGGGATATACAATGAGCAGTTCTTC. Amino acid sequence: CSARDLWLAGGIYNEQFF.

This clonotype was detected many times. The rearrangement links TRBV20-1 to TRBJ2-1; D unresolved. The CDR3 totals 11 residues. V dropped 4 bases and J dropped 11 bases, with 12 bases sitting between them. From germline, CDR1 is DFQATT and CDR2 SNEGSKA (reference sequence). Written as DNA, the CDR3 is TGCAGTGCTACTGCTAAACAGAAGCAGTTCTTC. Encoded protein: CSATAKQKQFF.

This clonotype was seen more than once but under ten times. The chain recombines TRBV20-1 with TRBJ2-3; D not certain. Germline lookup yields CDR1 DFQATT and CDR2 SNEGSKA (reference sequence). Between the trimmed V and J ends, which lost 6 bases and 0 bases, there was a span of 7 bases. CDR3 length: 12 residues. The CDR3 is CSARPSTDTQYF. CDR3 sequence (DNA): TGCAGTGCCCGCCCGAGCACAGATACGCAGTATTTT.